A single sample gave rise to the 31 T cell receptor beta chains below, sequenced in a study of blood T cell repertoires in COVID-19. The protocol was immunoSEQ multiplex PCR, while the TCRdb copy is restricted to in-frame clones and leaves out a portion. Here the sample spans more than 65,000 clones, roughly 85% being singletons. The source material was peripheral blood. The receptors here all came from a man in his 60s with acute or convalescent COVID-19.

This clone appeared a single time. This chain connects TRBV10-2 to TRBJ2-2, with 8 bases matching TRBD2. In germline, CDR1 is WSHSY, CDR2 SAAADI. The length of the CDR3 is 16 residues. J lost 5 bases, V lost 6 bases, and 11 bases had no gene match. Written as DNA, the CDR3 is TGCGCCAGCAGAGCGCTTAGCGGGGTTGTTACCGGGGAGCTGTTTTTT. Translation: CASRALSGVVTGELFF.

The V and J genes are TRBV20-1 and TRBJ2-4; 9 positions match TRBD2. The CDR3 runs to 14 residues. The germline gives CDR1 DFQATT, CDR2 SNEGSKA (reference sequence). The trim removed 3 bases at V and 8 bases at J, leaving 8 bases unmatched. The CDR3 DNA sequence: TGCAGTGCTAGTACGGCTAGCGGGGCTTACATTCAGTACTTC. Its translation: CSASTASGAYIQYF.

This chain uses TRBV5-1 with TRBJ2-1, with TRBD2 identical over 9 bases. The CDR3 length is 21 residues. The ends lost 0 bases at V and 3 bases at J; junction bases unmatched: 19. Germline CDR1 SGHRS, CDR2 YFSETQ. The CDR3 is CASSLAWGGGAPKNFYNEQFF. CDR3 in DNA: TGCGCCAGCAGCTTGGCCTGGGGCGGGGGGGCCCCCAAAAACTTCTACAATGAGCAGTTCTTC. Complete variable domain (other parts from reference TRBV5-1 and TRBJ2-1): KAGVTQTPRYLIKTRGQQVTLSCSPISGHRSVSWYQQTPGQGLQFLFEYFSETQRNKGNFPGRFSGRQFSNSRSEMNVSTLELGDSALYLCASSLAWGGGAPKNFYNEQFFGPGTRLTVL.

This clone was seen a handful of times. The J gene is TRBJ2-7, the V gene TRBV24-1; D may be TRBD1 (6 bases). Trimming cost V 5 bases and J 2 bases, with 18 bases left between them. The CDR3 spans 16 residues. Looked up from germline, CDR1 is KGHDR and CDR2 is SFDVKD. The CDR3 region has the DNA TGTGCCACCAGTGCCCTGGACAGCACGGGGACCTACGAGCAGTACTTC. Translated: CATSALDSTGTYEQYF.

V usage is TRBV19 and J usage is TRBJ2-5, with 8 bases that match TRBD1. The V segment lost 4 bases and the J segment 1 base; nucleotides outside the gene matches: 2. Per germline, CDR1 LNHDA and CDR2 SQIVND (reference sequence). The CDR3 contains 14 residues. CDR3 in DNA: TGTGCCAGTAGTAGCACAGGGGGCCAAGAGACCCAGTACTTC. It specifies CASSSTGGQETQYF.

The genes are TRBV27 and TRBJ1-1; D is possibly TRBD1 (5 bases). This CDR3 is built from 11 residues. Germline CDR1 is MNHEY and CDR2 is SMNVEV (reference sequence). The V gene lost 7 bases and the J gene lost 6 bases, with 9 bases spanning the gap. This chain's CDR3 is CASTRGAEAFF. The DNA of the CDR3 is TGTGCCAGCACCCGGGGGGCTGAAGCTTTCTTT.

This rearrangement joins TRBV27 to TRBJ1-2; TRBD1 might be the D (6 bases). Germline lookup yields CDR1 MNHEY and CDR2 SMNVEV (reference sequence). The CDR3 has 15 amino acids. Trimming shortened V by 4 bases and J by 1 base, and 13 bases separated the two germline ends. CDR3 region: CASSSYQGSNYGYTF. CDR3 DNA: TGTGCCAGCAGTTCATATCAGGGGAGTAACTATGGCTACACCTTC.

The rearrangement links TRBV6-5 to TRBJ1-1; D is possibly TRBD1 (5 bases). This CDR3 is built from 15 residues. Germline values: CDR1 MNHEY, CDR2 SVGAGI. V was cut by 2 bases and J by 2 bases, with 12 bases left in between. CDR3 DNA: TGTGCCAGCAGTTACCTTCGGGGGAGAAACACTGAAGCTTTCTTT. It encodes CASSYLRGRNTEAFF.

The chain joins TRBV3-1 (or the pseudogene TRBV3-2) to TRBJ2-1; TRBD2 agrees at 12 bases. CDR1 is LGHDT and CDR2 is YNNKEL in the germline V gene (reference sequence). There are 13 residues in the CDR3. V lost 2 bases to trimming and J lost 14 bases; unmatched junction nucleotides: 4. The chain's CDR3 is CASSQLTSGGKFF. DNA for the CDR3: TGTGCCAGCAGCCAACTTACTAGCGGGGGGAAGTTCTTC.

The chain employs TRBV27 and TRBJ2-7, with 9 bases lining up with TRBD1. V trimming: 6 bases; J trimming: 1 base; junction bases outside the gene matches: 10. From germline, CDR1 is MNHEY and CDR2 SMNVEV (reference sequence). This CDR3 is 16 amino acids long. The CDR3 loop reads CASSREQGALSYEQYF. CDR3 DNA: TGTGCCAGCAGCCGAGAACAGGGGGCCTTGTCCTACGAGCAGTACTTC.

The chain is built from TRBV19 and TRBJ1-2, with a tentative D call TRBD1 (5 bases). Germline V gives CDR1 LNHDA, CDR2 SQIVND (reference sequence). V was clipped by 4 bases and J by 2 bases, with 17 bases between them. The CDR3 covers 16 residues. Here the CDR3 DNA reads TGTGCCAGTAGTACCATGTGGGTGGGGCCCAACTATGGCTACACCTTC. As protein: CASSTMWVGPNYGYTF. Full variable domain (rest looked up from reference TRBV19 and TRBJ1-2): DGGITQSPKYLFRKEGQNVTLSCEQNLNHDAMYWYRQDPGQGLRLIYYSQIVNDFQKGDIAEGYSVSREKKESFPLTVTSAQKNPTAFYLCASSTMWVGPNYGYTFGSGTRLTVV.

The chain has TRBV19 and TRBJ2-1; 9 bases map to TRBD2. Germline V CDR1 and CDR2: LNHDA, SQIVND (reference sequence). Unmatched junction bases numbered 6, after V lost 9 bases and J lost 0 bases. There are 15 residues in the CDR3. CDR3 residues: CASSLSGSSYNEQFF. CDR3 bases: TGTGCCAGCAGCCTTAGCGGGAGCTCCTACAATGAGCAGTTCTTC.

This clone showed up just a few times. CDR3 in amino acids: CASSYKQGPYEQYF. CDR3 DNA sequence: TGTGCCAGCAGTTACAAACAGGGCCCCTACGAGCAGTACTTC. The chain couples TRBV6-5 to TRBJ2-7; D possibly corresponds to TRBD1 (6 bases). With 2 bases removed from V and 2 bases from J, the gap between germline ends came to 10 bases. CDR1 is MNHEY and CDR2 is SVGAGI in the germline V gene. CDR3 length equals 14 residues.

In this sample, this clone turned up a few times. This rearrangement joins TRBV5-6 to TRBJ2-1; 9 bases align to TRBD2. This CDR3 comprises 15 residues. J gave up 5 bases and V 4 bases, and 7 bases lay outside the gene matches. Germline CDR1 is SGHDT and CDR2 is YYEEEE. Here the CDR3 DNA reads TGTGCCAGCAGCCCATTGCGGGGGGGGGACAATGAGCAGTTCTTC. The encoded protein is CASSPLRGGDNEQFF.

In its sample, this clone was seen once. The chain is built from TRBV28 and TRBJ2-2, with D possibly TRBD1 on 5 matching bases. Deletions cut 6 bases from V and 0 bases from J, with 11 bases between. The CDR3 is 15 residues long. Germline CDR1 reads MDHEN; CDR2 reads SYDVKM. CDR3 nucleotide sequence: TGTGCCAGCAGGTCGGCAGGGACGAACACCGGGGAGCTGTTTTTT. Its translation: CASRSAGTNTGELFF.

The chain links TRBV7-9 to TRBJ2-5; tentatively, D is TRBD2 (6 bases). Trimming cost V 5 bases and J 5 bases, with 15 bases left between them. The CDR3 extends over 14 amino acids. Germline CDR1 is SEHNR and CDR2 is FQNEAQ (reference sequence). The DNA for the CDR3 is TGTGCCAGCAGCGAAGGGGTCCGGGGGGAGACCCAGTACTTC. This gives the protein CASSEGVRGETQYF. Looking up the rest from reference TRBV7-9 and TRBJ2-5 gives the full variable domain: DTGVSQNPRHKITKRGQNVTFRCDPISEHNRLYWYRQTLGQGPEFLTYFQNEAQLEKSRLLSDRFSAERPKGSFSTLEIQRTEQGDSAMYLCASSEGVRGETQYFGPGTRLLVL.

The CDR3 protein is CASSQGLSSYNSPLHF. In nucleotides, the CDR3 is TGTGCCAGCAGCCAGGGACTTAGCTCCTATAATTCACCCCTCCACTTT. The V call is TRBV3-1 (or the pseudogene TRBV3-2), the J call TRBJ1-6; tentative D call: TRBD1 (5 bases). V dropped 3 bases and J dropped 0 bases, with 9 bases sitting between them. The CDR3 length is 16 residues. Germline assignment: CDR1 LGHDT and CDR2 YNNKEL (reference sequence).

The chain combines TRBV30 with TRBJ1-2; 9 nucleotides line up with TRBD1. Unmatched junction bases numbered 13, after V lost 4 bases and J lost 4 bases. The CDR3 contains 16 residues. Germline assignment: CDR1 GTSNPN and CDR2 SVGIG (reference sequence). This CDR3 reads CAWITRGQGVLYGYTF. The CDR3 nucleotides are TGTGCCTGGATCACCAGGGGACAGGGAGTACTCTATGGCTACACCTTC.

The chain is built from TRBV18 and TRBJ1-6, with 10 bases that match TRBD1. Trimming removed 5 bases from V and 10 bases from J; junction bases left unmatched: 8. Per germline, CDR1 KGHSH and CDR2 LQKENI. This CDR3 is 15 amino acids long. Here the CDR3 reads CASSTTGGRESPLHF. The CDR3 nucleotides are TGTGCCAGCTCAACGACAGGGGGCCGGGAGTCACCCCTCCACTTT.

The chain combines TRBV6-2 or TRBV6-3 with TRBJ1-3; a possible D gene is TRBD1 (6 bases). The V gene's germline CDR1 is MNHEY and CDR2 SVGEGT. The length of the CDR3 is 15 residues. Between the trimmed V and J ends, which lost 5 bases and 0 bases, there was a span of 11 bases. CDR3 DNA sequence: TGTGCCAGCAGTAACAGGGCTTTCTCTGGAAACACCATATATTTT. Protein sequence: CASSNRAFSGNTIYF.

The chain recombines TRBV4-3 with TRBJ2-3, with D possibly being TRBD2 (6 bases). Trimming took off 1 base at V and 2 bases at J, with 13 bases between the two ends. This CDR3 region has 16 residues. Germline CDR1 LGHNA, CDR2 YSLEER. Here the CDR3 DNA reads TGCGCCAGCAGCCAAGTAGGAGGGTTTCCCACAGATACGCAGTATTTT. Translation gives CASSQVGGFPTDTQYF.

The chain's CDR3 is CASSQSGGQLNTEAFF. DNA of the CDR3: TGTGCCAGCAGTCAGAGCGGGGGACAGCTGAACACTGAAGCTTTCTTT. J is TRBJ1-1 and V is TRBV6-2 or TRBV6-3; 7 nucleotides match TRBD1. This CDR3 is 16 amino acids long. Per the germline V gene, CDR1 is MNHEY and CDR2 is SVGEGT. V was clipped by 5 bases and J by 0 bases; unmatched bases: 9.

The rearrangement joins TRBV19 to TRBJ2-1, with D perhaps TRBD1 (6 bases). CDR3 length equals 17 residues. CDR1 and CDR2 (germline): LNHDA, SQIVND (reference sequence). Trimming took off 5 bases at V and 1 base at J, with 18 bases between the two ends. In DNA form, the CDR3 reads TGTGCCAGTAGTCTTCCCAGGGGAGTAGTATCCTACAATGAGCAGTTCTTC. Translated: CASSLPRGVVSYNEQFF.

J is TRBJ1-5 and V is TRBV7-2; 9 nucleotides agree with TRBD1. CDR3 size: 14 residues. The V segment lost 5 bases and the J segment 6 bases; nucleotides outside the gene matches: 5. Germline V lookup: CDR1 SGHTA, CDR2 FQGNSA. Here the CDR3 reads CASSVDRGGQPQHF. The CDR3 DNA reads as TGTGCCAGCAGCGTGGACAGGGGCGGTCAGCCCCAGCATTTT.

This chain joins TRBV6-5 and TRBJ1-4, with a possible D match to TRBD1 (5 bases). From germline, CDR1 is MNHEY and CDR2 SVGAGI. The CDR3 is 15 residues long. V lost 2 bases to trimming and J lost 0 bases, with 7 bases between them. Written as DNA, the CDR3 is TGTGCCAGCAGTTACGACAGTGCAACTAATGAAAAACTGTTTTTT. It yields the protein CASSYDSATNEKLFF.

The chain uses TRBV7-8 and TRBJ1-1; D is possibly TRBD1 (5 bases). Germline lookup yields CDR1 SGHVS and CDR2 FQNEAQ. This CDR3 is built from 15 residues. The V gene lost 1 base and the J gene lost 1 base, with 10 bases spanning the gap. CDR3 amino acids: CASSLVTQGNTEAFF. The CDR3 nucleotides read TGTGCCAGCAGCTTAGTCACCCAGGGGAACACTGAAGCTTTCTTT.

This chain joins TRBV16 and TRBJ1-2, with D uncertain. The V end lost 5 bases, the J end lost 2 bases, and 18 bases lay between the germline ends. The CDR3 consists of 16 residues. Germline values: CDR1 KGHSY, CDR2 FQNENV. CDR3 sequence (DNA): TGTGCCAGCAGCGACTCGGTGGCCTACCGGAACTATGGCTACACCTTC. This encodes CASSDSVAYRNYGYTF.

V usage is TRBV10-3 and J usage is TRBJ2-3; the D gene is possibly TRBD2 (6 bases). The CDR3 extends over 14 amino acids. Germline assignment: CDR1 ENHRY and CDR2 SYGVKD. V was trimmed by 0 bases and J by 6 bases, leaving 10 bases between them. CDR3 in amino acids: CAISESGGDDTQYF. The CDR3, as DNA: TGTGCCATCAGTGAGTCTGGCGGGGACGATACGCAGTATTTT.

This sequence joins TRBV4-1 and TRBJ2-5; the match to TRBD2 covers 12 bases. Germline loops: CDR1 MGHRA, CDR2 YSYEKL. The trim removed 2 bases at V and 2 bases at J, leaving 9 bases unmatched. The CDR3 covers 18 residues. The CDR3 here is CASSQPLTSGGRQETQYF. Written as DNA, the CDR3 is TGCGCCAGCAGCCAACCCCTCACTAGCGGGGGGCGTCAAGAGACCCAGTACTTC.

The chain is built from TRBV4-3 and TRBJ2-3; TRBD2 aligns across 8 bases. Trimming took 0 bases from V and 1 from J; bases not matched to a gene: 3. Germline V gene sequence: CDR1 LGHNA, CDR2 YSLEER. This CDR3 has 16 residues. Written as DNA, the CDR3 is TGCGCCAGCAGCCAAGAATGGCGGGGGGGCACAGATACGCAGTATTTT. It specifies CASSQEWRGGTDTQYF.

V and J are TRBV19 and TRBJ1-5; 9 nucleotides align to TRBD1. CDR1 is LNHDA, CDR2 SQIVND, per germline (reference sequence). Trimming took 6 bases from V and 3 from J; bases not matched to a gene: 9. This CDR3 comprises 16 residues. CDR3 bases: TGTGCCAGTAGCAAACCGGGACAGGGACTCAATCAGCCCCAGCATTTT. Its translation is CASSKPGQGLNQPQHF. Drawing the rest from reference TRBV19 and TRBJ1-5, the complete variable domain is DGGITQSPKYLFRKEGQNVTLSCEQNLNHDAMYWYRQDPGQGLRLIYYSQIVNDFQKGDIAEGYSVSREKKESFPLTVTSAQKNPTAFYLCASSKPGQGLNQPQHFGDGTRLSIL.